These T cell receptor beta chains were read from a single sample in a study of blood T cell repertoires in COVID-19. Profiling relied on immunoSEQ multiplex PCR, and the TCRdb table lists in-frame clones only, not all of them. The table lists 35,000 to 50,000 clones, roughly 70% of them singletons. The sequenced material came from peripheral blood. The receptors were sampled from an elderly man with acute or convalescent COVID-19. The CDR3 runs from the conserved cysteine through the conserved F or W. D genes are given only for firm matches. A clone size is listed for some rows: how often the clone was seen (once, few, many), or a class if it is expanded.

d_gene | j_gene | abundance | v_gene | CDR3aa | CDR3nt
TRBD2 | TRBJ2-5 | . | TRBV9 | CASSAGLAVETQYF | TGTGCCAGCAGCGCGGGACTAGCGGTTGAGACCCAGTACTTC
. | TRBJ1-2 | . | TRBV6-6 | CASSYSRVSYGYTF | TGTGCCAGCAGTTACTCCCGGGTCTCCTATGGCTACACCTTC
. | TRBJ1-1 | . | TRBV5-4 | CASSQPGNTEAFF | TGTGCCAGCAGCCAACCGGGGAACACTGAAGCTTTCTTT
. | TRBJ1-3 | . | TRBV10-3 | CAIRPGNHSGNTIYF | TGTGCCATCAGGCCAGGAAACCACTCTGGAAACACCATATATTTT
TRBD1 | TRBJ1-1 | . | TRBV12-3/TRBV12-4 | CASSPDRDTEAFF | TGTGCCAGCAGTCCGGACAGGGATACTGAAGCTTTCTTT
TRBD1 | TRBJ2-2 | few | TRBV7-2 | CASRLQGVTGELFF | TGTGCCAGCAGGTTACAGGGGGTCACCGGGGAGCTGTTTTTT
. | TRBJ1-2 | few | TRBV5-4 | CASSLAAGGANYGYTF | TGTGCCAGCAGCTTGGCCGCGGGGGGGGCTAACTATGGCTACACCTTC
. | TRBJ1-2 | . | TRBV3-1/TRBV3-2 | CASSQTNRDTYGYTF | TGTGCCAGCAGCCAGACTAACCGGGACACCTATGGCTACACCTTC
. | TRBJ1-2 | . | TRBV6-5 | CASRPGRQNNYGYTF | TGTGCCAGCAGGCCAGGTAGACAGAATAACTATGGCTACACCTTC
. | TRBJ1-4 | . | TRBV29-1 | CSVVENEKLFF | TGCAGCGTTGTGGAGAATGAAAAACTGTTTTTT
TRBD1 | TRBJ2-5 | . | TRBV11-1 | CASSSTTGVQETQYF | TGTGCCAGCAGCTCAACGACAGGGGTCCAAGAGACCCAGTACTTC
TRBD1 | TRBJ2-5 | . | TRBV25-1 | CASSEYKGQGETQYF | TGTGCCAGCAGTGAATATAAGGGACAGGGGGAGACCCAGTACTTC